These 20 T cell receptor beta chains were all obtained from the same sample, sequenced in a study of vaccination and CD4 T cells after COVID-19. The antigens these receptors bind are not known. Sequenced with the Oncomine TCR Beta short-read assay was DNA taken from cultured CD4+ T cells. TCRdb itself ran the PCR reads through MiXCR, one entry per CDR3 protein. The sample has more than 15,000 distinct CDR3 sequences; roughly 50% are singletons. Time point defined: late sampling 161 to 241 days after vaccination in three convalescent patients. As to treatment: approximately 9-day PBMC culture with coronavirus spike peptide pools or control peptides (ViraFEST assay). The source material was CD4+ T cells from blood, cultured in vitro, sampled about 7 months after SARS-CoV-2 vaccination. The receptors originated from a human donor who had recovered from COVID-19.

The sample holds a few counts of this clonotype. Mismatch with germline at one junction end may stem from a read error. V is TRBV15 and J is TRBJ2-3, with D unclear. The CDR3 spans 14 residues. Germline V CDR1 and CDR2: LNHNV, YYDKDF (reference sequence). CDR3 nucleotide sequence: TGTGCAACCACCAGGAAGGGTTTAGGAGATACGCAGTATTTT. Protein sequence: CATTRKGLGDTQYF.

The gene calls are TRBV20-1 and TRBJ2-5; D not certain. This CDR3 has 11 residues. V was pared by 4 bases and J by 2 bases, with 5 bases between. The V gene's germline CDR1 is DFQATT and CDR2 SNEGSKA (reference sequence). In nucleotides, the CDR3 is TGCAGTGCTAACAGACAAGAGACCCAGTACTTC. Its protein product is CSANRQETQYF.

The chain combines TRBV6-1 with TRBJ1-2; D might be TRBD1 (5 bases). The ends were cut back, 2 bases at V and 8 bases at J, with 18 bases in the middle. This CDR3 region has 15 residues. Germline values: CDR1 MNHNS, CDR2 SASEGT. CDR3 sequence: CASSERDVGRDGYTF. The DNA for the CDR3 is TGTGCCAGCAGTGAAAGGGACGTAGGTCGAGACGGCTACACCTTC.

The chain combines TRBV20-1 with TRBJ1-5; D is unresolved. The CDR3 is 13 amino acids. V gave up 3 bases and J gave up 6 bases, with 12 bases separating them. From germline, CDR1 is DFQATT and CDR2 SNEGSKA (reference sequence). DNA of the CDR3: TGCAGTGCTAGTGAGGCGTCATCTCAGCCCCAGCATTTT. Its protein product is CSASEASSQPQHF.

The genes are TRBV7-3 and TRBJ2-5; 7 nucleotides align to TRBD2. Trimming at V came to 3 bases and at J to 2 bases, leaving 0 bases not matched to a gene. Per germline, CDR1 SGHTA and CDR2 FQGTGA. CDR3 length equals 13 residues. The CDR3 region is CASSFGGQETQYF. The CDR3 DNA reads as TGTGCCAGCAGCTTCGGGGGGCAAGAGACCCAGTACTTC.

The chain carries TRBV20-1 and TRBJ2-1; 10 bases match TRBD2. Germline-derived CDR1 and CDR2 are DFQATT and SNEGSKA (reference sequence). Trimming removed 7 bases from V and 7 bases from J; junction bases left unmatched: 7. The CDR3 is 13 amino acids. The chain's CDR3 is CSGLAGVSNEQFF. CDR3 DNA sequence: TGCAGTGGTCTAGCGGGAGTGTCAAATGAGCAGTTCTTC.

The V and J genes are TRBV7-3 and TRBJ1-1; D call uncertain. CDR3 length: 13 residues. Trimming removed 5 bases at V and 8 bases at J, with 15 bases between. Germline loops: CDR1 SGHTA, CDR2 FQGTGA. CDR3 in DNA: TGTGCCAGCAGCCCAGAGGACGGTTTGGAAGCTTTCTTT. Its translation is CASSPEDGLEAFF.

This clonotype was counted once. The V call is TRBV20-1, the J call TRBJ2-7; D might be TRBD2 (5 bases). The germline V gene encodes CDR1 DFQATT and CDR2 SNEGSKA (reference sequence). Between the trimmed V and J ends, which lost 4 bases and 4 bases, there was a span of 17 bases. The CDR3 contains 14 residues. The CDR3 is CSAKVGIHSYEQYF. CDR3 DNA sequence: TGCAGTGCTAAGGTCGGGATTCATTCTTACGAGCAGTACTTC.

The chain combines TRBV7-3 with TRBJ1-1; D gene ambiguous. CDR3 length equals 13 residues. V gave up 1 base and J gave up 1 base, with 4 bases separating them. Per germline, CDR1 SGHTA and CDR2 FQGTGA. The CDR3 DNA sequence: TGTGCCAGCAGCTTAAACGGGAACACTGAAGCTTTCTTT. Protein product: CASSLNGNTEAFF.

V is TRBV7-9 and J is TRBJ1-2; D gene ambiguous. The V gene lost 5 bases and the J gene lost 6 bases, with 13 bases spanning the gap. CDR1 is SEHNR, CDR2 FQNEAQ, per germline (reference sequence). The CDR3 spans 13 residues. The CDR3 here is CASSVINSDGYTF. In nucleotides, the CDR3 is TGTGCCAGCAGCGTTATCAACAGCGATGGCTACACCTTC.

The CDR3 here is CASSHPGLAGDETQYF. The CDR3 nucleotides are TGTGCCAGCAGTCACCCGGGACTAGCGGGAGACGAGACCCAGTACTTC. The chain recombines TRBV2 with TRBJ2-5; 14 nucleotides match TRBD2. CDR1 SNHLY and CDR2 FYNNEI come from the germline V gene. Trimming removed 5 bases from V and 5 bases from J; junction bases left unmatched: 7. This CDR3 region has 16 residues. Supplemented by reference TRBV2 and TRBJ2-5, the full variable domain reads EPEVTQTPSHQVTQMGQEVILRCVPISNHLYFYWYRQILGQKVEFLVSFYNNEISEKSEIFDDQFSVERPDGSNFTLKIRSTKLEDSAMYFCASSHPGLAGDETQYFGPGTRLLVL.

This clonotype was seen more than once but under ten times. The chain employs TRBV20-1 and TRBJ1-2; TRBD1 agrees at 7 bases. The V segment lost 0 bases and the J segment 4 bases; nucleotides outside the gene matches: 5. The CDR3 is 14 residues long. Germline CDR1 DFQATT, CDR2 SNEGSKA (reference sequence). The CDR3 DNA sequence: TGCAGTGCTAGAGACCCGGACAGGTCCTATGGCTACACCTTC. It translates to CSARDPDRSYGYTF.

Concerning this clonotype itself: Compared with germline, one end of the junction differs, possibly owing to a read error. V usage is TRBV6-2 or TRBV6-3 and J usage is TRBJ1-6; TRBD1 aligns across 8 bases. Looked up from germline, CDR1 is MNHEY and CDR2 is SVGEGT. CDR3 length: 14 amino acids. The CDR3 nucleotides read TGTGCCAGCAGTGACTCGACAGGGGCGGCACCCCTCCACTTT. Its translation: CASSDSTGAAPLHF.

The rearrangement links TRBV19 to TRBJ1-1, with TRBD1 as a possible D gene (5 bases). The germline CDR1 and CDR2 sequences are LNHDA and SQIVND (reference sequence). The CDR3 is 13 residues long. Trimming shortened V by 3 bases and J by 7 bases, and 12 bases separated the two germline ends. The CDR3: CASSIGSTGEAFF. CDR3 in DNA: TGTGCCAGTAGTATTGGATCCACAGGTGAAGCTTTCTTT.

The V call is TRBV20-1, the J call TRBJ2-3, with D unclear. The CDR3 sequence is 12 residues long. The V end was cut by 1 base, the J end by 2 bases, with 4 bases between. Germline V gene sequence: CDR1 DFQATT, CDR2 SNEGSKA (reference sequence). This CDR3 is CSARGTTDTQYF. The CDR3 DNA reads TGCAGTGCTAGAGGGACCACAGATACGCAGTATTTT.

The chain recombines TRBV20-1 with TRBJ2-7; D is uncertain. Trimming pared 3 bases from V and 0 bases from J, leaving 6 bases between. Per the germline V gene, CDR1 is DFQATT and CDR2 is SNEGSKA (reference sequence). The CDR3 sequence is 12 residues long. Here the CDR3 reads CSASGFSYEQYF. The CDR3 DNA follows: TGCAGTGCTAGTGGGTTCTCCTACGAGCAGTACTTC.

The rearrangement joins TRBV2 to TRBJ2-7; 7 nucleotides agree with TRBD2. After removal of 7 bases from V and 3 bases from J, the junction contained 9 bases not matched to a gene. This CDR3 is 14 amino acids long. Germline loops: CDR1 SNHLY, CDR2 FYNNEI. CDR3 DNA sequence: TGTGCCAGCACCGCGGGGACGGGGGGCTACGAGCAGTACTTC. It encodes CASTAGTGGYEQYF.

The chain uses TRBV7-2 and TRBJ2-5; TRBD1 is a possible D gene (6 bases). Per germline, CDR1 SGHTA and CDR2 FQGNSA. The CDR3 has 13 amino acids. V shed 4 bases and J shed 3 bases, with 9 bases lying between them. The CDR3: CASSWDTEETQYF. The CDR3 nucleotides read TGTGCCAGCAGCTGGGACACCGAAGAGACCCAGTACTTC.

J is TRBJ1-1 and V is TRBV6-2 or TRBV6-3, with D possibly TRBD1 on 5 matching bases. The V gene lost 6 bases and the J gene lost 0 bases, with 17 bases spanning the gap. This CDR3 is 16 amino acids long. CDR1 and CDR2 (germline): MNHEY, SVGEGT. CDR3 region: CASSMGTMGMNTEAFF. For the CDR3, the DNA is TGTGCCAGCAGCATGGGGACCATGGGAATGAACACTGAAGCTTTCTTT.

The gene calls are TRBV24-1 and TRBJ2-7; unclear D gene. CDR1 and CDR2 (germline): KGHDR, SFDVKD. V was shortened by 3 bases and J by 2 bases, with 7 bases between the two germline ends. The CDR3 runs 13 residues. Here the CDR3 reads CATSDPITYEQYF. The CDR3 coding sequence is TGTGCCACCAGTGATCCGATAACCTACGAGCAGTACTTC.